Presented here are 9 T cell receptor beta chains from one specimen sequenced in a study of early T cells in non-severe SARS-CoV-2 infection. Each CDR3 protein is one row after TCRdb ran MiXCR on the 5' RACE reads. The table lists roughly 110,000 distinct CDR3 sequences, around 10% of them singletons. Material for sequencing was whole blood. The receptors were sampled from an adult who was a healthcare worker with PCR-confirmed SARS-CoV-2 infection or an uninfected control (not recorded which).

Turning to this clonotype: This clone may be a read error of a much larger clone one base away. The CDR3 DNA sequence: TGTACCAGCAGATACAGGATTCTCCATGGCTACACCTTC. Its protein product is CTSRYRILHGYTF. V usage is TRBV6-1 and J usage is TRBJ1-2, with TRBD1 as a possible D gene (5 bases). The CDR3 loop spans 13 amino acids. Germline V gene lookup returns CDR1 MNHNS and CDR2 SASEGT.

The chain's CDR3 is CASSQGLTAYEQYF. The CDR3 DNA is TGTGCCAGCAGCCAGGGACTTACTGCCTACGAGCAGTACTTC. This sequence joins TRBV3-1 and TRBJ2-7; D may be TRBD2 (6 bases). The CDR3 length is 14 residues. With 3 bases removed from V and 2 bases from J, the gap between germline ends came to 11 bases. Germline V gives CDR1 LGHDT, CDR2 YNNKEL (reference sequence).

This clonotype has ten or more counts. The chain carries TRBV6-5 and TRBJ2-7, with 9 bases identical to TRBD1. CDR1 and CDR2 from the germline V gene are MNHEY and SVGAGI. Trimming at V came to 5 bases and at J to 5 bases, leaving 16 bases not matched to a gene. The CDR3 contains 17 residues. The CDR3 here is CASSTQDAGTGINEQYF. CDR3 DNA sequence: TGTGCCAGCAGTACCCAAGACGCCGGGACAGGGATCAACGAGCAGTACTTC.

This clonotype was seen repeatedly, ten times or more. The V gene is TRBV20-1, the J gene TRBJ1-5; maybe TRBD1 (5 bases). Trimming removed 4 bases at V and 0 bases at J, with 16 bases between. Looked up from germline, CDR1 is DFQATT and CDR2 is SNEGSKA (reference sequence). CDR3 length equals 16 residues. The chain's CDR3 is CSATPGGPFSNQPQHF. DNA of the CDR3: TGCAGTGCTACCCCGGGGGGTCCTTTTAGCAATCAGCCCCAGCATTTT.

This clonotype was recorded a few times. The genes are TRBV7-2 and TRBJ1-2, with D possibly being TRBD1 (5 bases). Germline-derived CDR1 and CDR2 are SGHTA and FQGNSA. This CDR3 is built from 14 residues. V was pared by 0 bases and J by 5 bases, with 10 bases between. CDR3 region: CASSLAQRGYGYTF. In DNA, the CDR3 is TGTGCCAGCAGCTTAGCACAAAGGGGATATGGCTACACCTTC.

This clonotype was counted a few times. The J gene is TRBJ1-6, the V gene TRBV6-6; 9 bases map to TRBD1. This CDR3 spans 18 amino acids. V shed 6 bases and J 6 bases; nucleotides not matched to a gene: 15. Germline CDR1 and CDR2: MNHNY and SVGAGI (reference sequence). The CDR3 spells CASSRDRENSRANSPLHF. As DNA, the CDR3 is TGTGCCAGCAGCAGGGACAGGGAAAATAGCCGGGCTAATTCACCCCTCCACTTT.

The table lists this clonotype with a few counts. CDR3: CASSFSGFPDTQYF. In DNA, the CDR3 is TGTGCCAGCAGTTTTAGTGGTTTTCCCGATACGCAGTATTTT. The chain recombines TRBV12-3 or TRBV12-4 with TRBJ2-3; D is ambiguous. The CDR3 totals 14 residues. V shed 3 bases and J shed 6 bases, with 13 bases lying between them.

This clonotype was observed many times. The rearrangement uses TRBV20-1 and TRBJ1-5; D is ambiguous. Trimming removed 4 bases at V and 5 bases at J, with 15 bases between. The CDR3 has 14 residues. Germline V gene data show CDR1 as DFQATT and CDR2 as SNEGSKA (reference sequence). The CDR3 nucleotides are TGCAGTGCTATGCCCGGGAGGCAATATCAGCCCCAGCATTTT. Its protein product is CSAMPGRQYQPQHF.

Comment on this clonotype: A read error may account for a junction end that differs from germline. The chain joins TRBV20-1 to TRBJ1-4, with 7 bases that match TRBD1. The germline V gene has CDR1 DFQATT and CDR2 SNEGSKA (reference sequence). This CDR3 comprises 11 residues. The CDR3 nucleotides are TGCAGTGCAAGGCTCCCCGGGACAGAGTCTTTT. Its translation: CSARLPGTESF.